The source of this T cell receptor (beta chain) is a study of healthy donors' naive CD4 and CD8 T cells. Study as a whole: Donors came from three age groups: 20-25, 40-50 and 60-70 years.

This CDR3 comprises 17 residues. The germline gives CDR1 MNHEY, CDR2 SVGAGI. V dropped 0 bases and J dropped 3 bases, with 17 bases sitting between them. CD4+CD8-CD45RO-CD45RA+ cells were naive CD4+; CD8+CD4-CD45RA+CD27bright cells were naive CD8+. The count of this clonotype is one. Starting from approximately 500 ng of total RNA, TCR libraries were made with linear amplification. Under the authors' procedure: Tens of thousands of TCR alpha transcripts were sequenced from about five healthy donors. One entry per CDR3 protein results from TCRdb running MiXCR on the reads. The authors' filters were not applied to this entry. The sample lists 200,000 or so distinct CDR3 sequences, nearly 75% occurring once.

This clonotype was obtained from a pool of human donors in good health; the sample pools cells from several healthy donors. Input material: naive CD4+ and CD8+ T cells sorted from blood, pooled from several donors. The genes are TRBV6-5 and TRBJ1-2; D uncertain. CDR3 in amino acids: CASSYSKGISGDYGYTF. The CDR3 region has the DNA TGTGCCAGCAGTTACTCGAAGGGTATTTCAGGAGACTATGGCTACACCTTC.